The following is a TCR beta chain sequence with its context. Its specificity is not known. These data come from a study of beta chain features in type 1 diabetes. Study-wide findings and caveats: Across all four CD4+ subsets, people with type 1 diabetes showed modestly shorter TCRB CDR3s. HLA influence on TCRB rearrangement stayed unresolved here.

Looked up from germline, CDR1 is MNHEY and CDR2 is SMNVEV (reference sequence). V lost 1 base to trimming and J lost 2 bases, with 6 bases between them. CDR3 length: 15 residues. Expressed TCRB transcripts were sequenced after all isolated RNA was converted to cDNA. Sequencing was performed with immunoSEQ multiplex PCR; in TCRdb, only in-frame clones are kept and a portion is missing. The sample carries about 650,000 clones, around 12% recorded once. The sequenced sample consisted of naive CD4+ T cells from blood. This receptor was obtained from a man aged 25-45 years with type 1 diabetes. The V gene is TRBV27, the J gene TRBJ2-6; D ambiguous. The chain's CDR3 is CASSLFETGANVLTF. CDR3 DNA: TGTGCCAGCAGTTTATTCGAGACTGGGGCCAACGTCCTGACTTTC. Full variable domain (outside the CDR3, taken from reference TRBV27 and TRBJ2-6): EAQVTQNPRYLITVTGKKLTVTCSQNMNHEYMSWYRQDPGLGLRQIYYSMNVEVTDKGDVPEGYKVSRKEKRNFPLILESPSPNQTSLYFCASSLFETGANVLTFGAGSRLTVL.